This TCR beta chain comes out of a study of T-cell reconstitution after alpha-beta-depleted transplantation in children. Findings and caveats of the study: T-cell counts and diversity at one year following transplant were attributed mainly to newly produced T cells. Two months or so post-transplant, alpha-beta T cells reportedly derived from several hundred expanded graft clones.

This clonotype was counted only a few times. Its antigen is unknown. The CDR3 totals 13 residues. V was pared by 2 bases and J by 10 bases, with 11 bases between. Preparing the TCRbeta library involved the use of unique molecular identifiers. TCRdb analysed the PCR reads with MiXCR anew, one entry per CDR3 protein. The table lists around 200,000 distinct CDR3 sequences, around 8.4% of them singletons, with 35% in the top ten. The material sequenced was PBMCs, mostly from graft donor cells, taken 360 days after TCRalphabeta/CD19-depleted stem cell transplant. The origin of this receptor is a male patient aged 2-9 years who had a stem cell transplant for acute myeloid leukemia, so the T cells may come from the graft donor. The J gene is TRBJ1-4, the V gene TRBV12-3 or TRBV12-4; D unresolved. In DNA, the CDR3 is TGTGCCAGCAGTTTAAGAGGTGATGGAAAACTGTTTTTT. Protein sequence: CASSLRGDGKLFF.